There are a few counts of the clone carrying this T cell receptor beta chain. Its antigen is undetermined. The sample is drawn from a study of T cells after yellow fever vaccination. About the study: Some fractions had low cell numbers, and these were prepared with SMART-Seq v4 Ultra Low Input.

The study, taken as a whole, reports: In post-booster samples, most primary-vaccination clones reappeared (around 95% CD4, 88% CD8). Though weaker, the secondary response peaked faster, on day 5 versus 15. Abundant bulk-derived clonotypes could contaminate FACS-sorted repertoires.

The germline gives CDR1 DFQATT, CDR2 SNEGSKA (reference sequence). The CDR3 runs to 14 residues. The ends lost 2 bases at V and 5 bases at J; junction bases unmatched: 8. In TCRdb, the 5' RACE reads were re-called with MiXCR into one record per CDR3 protein. The data contain 610,000 or so distinct CDR3 sequences, over 9% of them seen just once; the ten biggest clones take up just under 15%. The sequenced sample was PBMCs, obtained on the day of the yellow fever booster vaccination. This chain connects TRBV20-1 to TRBJ2-5; 7 bases line up with TRBD2. This TCR was sampled from a man aged 30 to 39 who received the YFV17D yellow fever vaccine. The CDR3 here is CSARTRESMETQYF. In nucleotides, the CDR3 is TGCAGTGCTAGAACGCGGGAGTCTATGGAGACCCAGTACTTC.